This T cell receptor (beta chain) was captured by sequencing in a study of blood T cell repertoires in COVID-19. Germline CDR1 reads SNHLY; CDR2 reads FYNNEI. Trimming pared 1 base from V and 5 bases from J, leaving 8 bases between. The CDR3 sequence is 13 residues long. Concerning this clone itself: Other nucleotide sequences in the sample specify the same CDR3.

Here immunoSEQ multiplex PCR was the method, and the copy in TCRdb shows in-frame clones only, minus some. The table lists more than 300,000 clones, approximately 89% of them singletons. Sequenced: PBMCs or T cells enriched from blood (not recorded which). This chain connects TRBV2 to TRBJ1-2, with D possibly TRBD1 on 5 matching bases. The receptor was derived from a woman aged 40 to 55 who had been exposed to COVID-19. The CDR3 reads CASSEGAGYGYTF. For the CDR3, the DNA is TGTGCCAGCAGTGAAGGGGCAGGGTATGGCTACACCTTC.